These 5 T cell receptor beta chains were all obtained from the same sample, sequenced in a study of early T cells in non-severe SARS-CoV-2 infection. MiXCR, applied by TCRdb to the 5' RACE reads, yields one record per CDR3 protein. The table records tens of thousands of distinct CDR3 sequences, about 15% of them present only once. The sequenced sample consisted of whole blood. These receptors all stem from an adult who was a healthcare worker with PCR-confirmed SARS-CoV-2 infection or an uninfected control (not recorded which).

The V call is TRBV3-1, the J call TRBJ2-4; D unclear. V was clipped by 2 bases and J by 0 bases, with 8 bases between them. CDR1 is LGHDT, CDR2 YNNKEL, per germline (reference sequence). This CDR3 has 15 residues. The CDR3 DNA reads TGTGCCAGCAGCCAAACACCGCTAGCCAAAAACATTCAGTACTTC. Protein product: CASSQTPLAKNIQYF.

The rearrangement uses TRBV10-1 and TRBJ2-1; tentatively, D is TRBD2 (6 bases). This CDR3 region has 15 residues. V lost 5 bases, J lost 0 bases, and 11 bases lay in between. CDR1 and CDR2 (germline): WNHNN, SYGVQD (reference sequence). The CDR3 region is CASSRDLSSYNEQFF. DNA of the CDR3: TGCGCCAGCAGTCGGGACTTGAGCTCCTACAATGAGCAGTTCTTC.

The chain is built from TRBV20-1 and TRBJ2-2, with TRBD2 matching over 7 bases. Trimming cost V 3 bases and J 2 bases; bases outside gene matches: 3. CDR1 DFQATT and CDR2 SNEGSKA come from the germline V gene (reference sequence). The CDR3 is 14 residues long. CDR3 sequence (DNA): TGCAGTGCTAGTTCTAGCGGAAACACCGGGGAGCTGTTTTTT. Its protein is CSASSSGNTGELFF.

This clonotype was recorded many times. This CDR3 reads CATSRVAFSLAKNIQYF. CDR3 nucleotide sequence: TGTGCCACCAGCAGAGTCGCTTTCAGTCTAGCCAAAAACATTCAGTACTTC. The rearrangement uses TRBV15 and TRBJ2-4; no clear D. This CDR3 contains 17 residues. Deletions cut 1 base from V and 0 bases from J, with 13 bases between. Germline V gives CDR1 LNHNV, CDR2 YYDKDF (reference sequence).

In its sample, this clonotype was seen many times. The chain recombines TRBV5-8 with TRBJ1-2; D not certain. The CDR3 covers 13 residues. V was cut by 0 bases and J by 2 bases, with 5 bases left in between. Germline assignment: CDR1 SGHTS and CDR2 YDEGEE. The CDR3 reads CASSLGRNYGYTF. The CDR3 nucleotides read TGTGCCAGCAGCTTGGGCAGAAACTATGGCTACACCTTC.